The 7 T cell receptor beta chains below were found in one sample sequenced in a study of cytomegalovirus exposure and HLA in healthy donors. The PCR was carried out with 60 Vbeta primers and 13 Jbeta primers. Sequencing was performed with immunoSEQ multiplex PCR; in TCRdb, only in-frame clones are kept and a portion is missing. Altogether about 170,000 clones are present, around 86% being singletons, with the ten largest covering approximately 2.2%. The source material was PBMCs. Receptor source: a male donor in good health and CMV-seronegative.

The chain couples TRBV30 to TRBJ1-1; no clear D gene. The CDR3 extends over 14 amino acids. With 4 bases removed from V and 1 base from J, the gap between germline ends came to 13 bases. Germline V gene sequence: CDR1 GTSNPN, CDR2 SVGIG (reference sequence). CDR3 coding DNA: TGTGCCTGGATCTTACCCCAGTGGAACACTGAAGCTTTCTTT. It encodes CAWILPQWNTEAFF.

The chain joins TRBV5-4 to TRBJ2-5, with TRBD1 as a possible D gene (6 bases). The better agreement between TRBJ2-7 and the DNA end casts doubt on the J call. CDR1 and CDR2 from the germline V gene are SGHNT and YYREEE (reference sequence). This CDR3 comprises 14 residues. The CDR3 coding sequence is TGTGCCAGCAGCTCCCAGGGGTTCTCCTACGAGCAGTACTTC. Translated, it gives CASSSQGFSYEQYF.

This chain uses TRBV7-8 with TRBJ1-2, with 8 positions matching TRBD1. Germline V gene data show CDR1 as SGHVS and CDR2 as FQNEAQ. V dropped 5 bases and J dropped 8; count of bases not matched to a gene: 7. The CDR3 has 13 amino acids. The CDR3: CASSRGQGDGYTF. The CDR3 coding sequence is TGTGCCAGCAGCAGAGGACAGGGAGACGGCTACACCTTC.

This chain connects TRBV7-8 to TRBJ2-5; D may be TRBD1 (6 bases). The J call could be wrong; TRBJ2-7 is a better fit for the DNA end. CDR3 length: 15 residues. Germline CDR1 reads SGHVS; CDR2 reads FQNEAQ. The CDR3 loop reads CASSPTQGSAYEQYF. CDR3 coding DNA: TGTGCCAGCAGCCCGACACAGGGAAGTGCCTACGAGCAGTACTTC.

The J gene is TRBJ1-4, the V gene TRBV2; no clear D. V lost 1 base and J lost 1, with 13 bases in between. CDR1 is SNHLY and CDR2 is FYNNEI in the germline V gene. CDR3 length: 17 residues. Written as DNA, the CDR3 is TGTGCCAGCAGTGAAGTAGGCGGCCCGTTAACTAATGAAAAACTGTTTTTT. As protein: CASSEVGGPLTNEKLFF.

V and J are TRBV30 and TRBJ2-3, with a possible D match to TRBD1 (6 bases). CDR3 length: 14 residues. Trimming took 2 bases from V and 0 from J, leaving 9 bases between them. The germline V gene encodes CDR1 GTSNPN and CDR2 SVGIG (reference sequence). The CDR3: CAWSTGISTDTQYF. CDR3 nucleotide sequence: TGTGCCTGGAGTACAGGGATTAGCACAGATACGCAGTATTTT.

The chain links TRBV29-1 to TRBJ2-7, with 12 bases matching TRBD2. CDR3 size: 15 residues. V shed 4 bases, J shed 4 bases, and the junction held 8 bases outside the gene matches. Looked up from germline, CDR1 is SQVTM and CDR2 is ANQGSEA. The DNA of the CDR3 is TGCAGCGTTGTGCCTAGCGGGGGGGCCGGGTACGAGCAGTACTTC. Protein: CSVVPSGGAGYEQYF.